This T cell receptor beta chain emerged from a study of type 1 regulatory T cells. TCRdb re-called the reads with MiXCR, one entry per CDR3 protein. The profile covers under 85,000 distinct CDR3 sequences, with 49% appearing a single time and about 2% taken by the ten largest. The V gene's germline CDR1 is MNHNY and CDR2 SVGAGI (reference sequence). The CDR3 extends over 15 amino acids. V lost 7 bases and J 1 base, leaving 14 bases between the germline ends. For this clonotype: The antigen is undetermined.

Sequenced sample: cultured non-Tr1 T cells, either the whole culture or a sorted T cell fraction (not recorded which). The rearrangement links TRBV6-6 to TRBJ1-5; tentatively, D is TRBD1 (6 bases). This TCR was sampled from a human donor in good health. CDR3 nucleotide sequence: TGTGCCAGCAATTCGGGGGGGCAGAGCAATCAGCCCCAGCATTTT. Translation: CASNSGGQSNQPQHF.